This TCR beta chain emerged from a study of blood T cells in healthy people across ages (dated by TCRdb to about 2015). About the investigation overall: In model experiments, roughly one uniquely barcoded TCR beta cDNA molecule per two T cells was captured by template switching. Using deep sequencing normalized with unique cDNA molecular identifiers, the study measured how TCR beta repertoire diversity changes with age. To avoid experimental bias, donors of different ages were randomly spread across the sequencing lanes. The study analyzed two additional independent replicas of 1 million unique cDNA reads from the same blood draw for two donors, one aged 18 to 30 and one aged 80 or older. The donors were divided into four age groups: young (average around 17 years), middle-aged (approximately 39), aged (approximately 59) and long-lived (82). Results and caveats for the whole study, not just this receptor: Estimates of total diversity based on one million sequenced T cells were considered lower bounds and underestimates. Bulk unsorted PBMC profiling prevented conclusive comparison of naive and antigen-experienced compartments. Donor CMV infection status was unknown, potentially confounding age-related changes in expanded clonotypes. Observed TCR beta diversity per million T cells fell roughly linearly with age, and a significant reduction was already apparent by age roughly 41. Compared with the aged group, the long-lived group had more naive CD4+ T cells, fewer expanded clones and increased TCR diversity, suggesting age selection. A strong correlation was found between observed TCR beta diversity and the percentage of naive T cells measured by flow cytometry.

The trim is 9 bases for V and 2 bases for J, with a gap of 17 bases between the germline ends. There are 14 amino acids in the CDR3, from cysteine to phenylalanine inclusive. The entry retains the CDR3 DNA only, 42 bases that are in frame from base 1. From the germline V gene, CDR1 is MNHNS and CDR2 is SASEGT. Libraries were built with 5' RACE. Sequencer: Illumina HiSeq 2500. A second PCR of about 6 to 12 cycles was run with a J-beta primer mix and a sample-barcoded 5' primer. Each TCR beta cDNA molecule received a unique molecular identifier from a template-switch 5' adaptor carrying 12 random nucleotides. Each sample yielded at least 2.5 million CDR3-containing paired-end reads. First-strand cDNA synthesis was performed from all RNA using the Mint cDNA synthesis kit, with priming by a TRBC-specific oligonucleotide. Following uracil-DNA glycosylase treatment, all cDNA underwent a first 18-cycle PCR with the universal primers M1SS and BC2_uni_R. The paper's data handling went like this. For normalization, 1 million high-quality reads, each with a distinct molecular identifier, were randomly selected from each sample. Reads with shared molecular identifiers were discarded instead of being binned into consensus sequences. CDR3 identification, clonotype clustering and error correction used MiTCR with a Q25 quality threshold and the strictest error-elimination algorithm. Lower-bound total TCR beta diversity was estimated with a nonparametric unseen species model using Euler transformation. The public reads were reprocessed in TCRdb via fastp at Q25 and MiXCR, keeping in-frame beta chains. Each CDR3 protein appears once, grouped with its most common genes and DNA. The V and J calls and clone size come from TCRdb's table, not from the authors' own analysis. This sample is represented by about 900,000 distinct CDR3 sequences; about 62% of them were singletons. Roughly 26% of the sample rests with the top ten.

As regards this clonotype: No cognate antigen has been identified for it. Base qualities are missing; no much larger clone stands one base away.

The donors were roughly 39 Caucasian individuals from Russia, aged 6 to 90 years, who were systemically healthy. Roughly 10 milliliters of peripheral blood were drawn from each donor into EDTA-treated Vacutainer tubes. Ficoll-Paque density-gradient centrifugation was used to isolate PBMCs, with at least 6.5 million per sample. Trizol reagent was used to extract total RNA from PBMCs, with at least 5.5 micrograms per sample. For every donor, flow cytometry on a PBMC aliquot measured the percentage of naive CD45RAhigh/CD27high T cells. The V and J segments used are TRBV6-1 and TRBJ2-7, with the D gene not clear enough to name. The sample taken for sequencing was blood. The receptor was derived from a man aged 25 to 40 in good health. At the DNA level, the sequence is TGTGCCAGTCAGGCGCGGCAGAACCCCTACGAGCAGTACTTC. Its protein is CASQARQNPYEQYF.